This entry is about one T cell receptor (beta chain). This sample is drawn from a study of blood T cell repertoires in COVID-19. Whole-study context: Acute and convalescent COVID-19 samples came from the United States, Italy and Spain. Nucleic acid was either cDNA or gDNA, and it came from T cells, B-cell-depleted T cells, or PBMCs.

Original methodology: Nucleated cell number was recorded as an estimate derived from reference gene primer amplification. Clones were sequenced by immunoSEQ multiplex PCR, and TCRdb holds only the in-frame ones, with some missing. The V and J calls and clone size come from that table; D and trimming were worked out from the DNA. The data show 110,000 or so clones, with 75% to 90% seen just once and more than 6% held by the top ten. V lost 6 bases, J lost 3 bases, and 7 bases stayed unmatched. Germline V CDR1 and CDR2: KGHSH, LQKENI. The CDR3 runs 16 residues. Material for sequencing was peripheral blood. The TCR comes from a human donor in a cohort sampled during active COVID-19. The chain carries TRBV18 and TRBJ1-5; 11 bases align to TRBD1. The CDR3 bases are TGTGCCAGCTCCCGGGACAGGGGGAGAGTCAATCAGCCCCAGCATTTT. Its protein product is CASSRDRGRVNQPQHF.